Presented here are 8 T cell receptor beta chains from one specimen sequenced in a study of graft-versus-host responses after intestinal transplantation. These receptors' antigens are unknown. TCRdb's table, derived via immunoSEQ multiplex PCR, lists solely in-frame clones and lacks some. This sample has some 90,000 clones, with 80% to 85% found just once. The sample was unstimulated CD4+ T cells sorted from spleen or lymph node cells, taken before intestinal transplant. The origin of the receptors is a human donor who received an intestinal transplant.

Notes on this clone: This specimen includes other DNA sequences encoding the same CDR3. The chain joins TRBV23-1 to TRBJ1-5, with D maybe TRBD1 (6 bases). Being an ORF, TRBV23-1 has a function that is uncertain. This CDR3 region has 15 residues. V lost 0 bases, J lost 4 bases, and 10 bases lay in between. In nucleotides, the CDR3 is TGCGCCAGCAGTCAATCCGGGCAGGGGAATCAGCCCCAGCATTTT. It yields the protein CASSQSGQGNQPQHF.

The CDR3 DNA reads TGTGCCAGTAGTATCGAGCCAACGGGAGGGCGCTATGGCTACACCTTC. It is translated as CASSIEPTGGRYGYTF. The chain recombines TRBV19 with TRBJ1-2; D uncertain. There are 16 residues in the CDR3. CDR1 is LNHDA and CDR2 is SQIVND in the germline V gene (reference sequence). The ends were cut back, 3 bases at V and 4 bases at J, with 18 bases in the middle.

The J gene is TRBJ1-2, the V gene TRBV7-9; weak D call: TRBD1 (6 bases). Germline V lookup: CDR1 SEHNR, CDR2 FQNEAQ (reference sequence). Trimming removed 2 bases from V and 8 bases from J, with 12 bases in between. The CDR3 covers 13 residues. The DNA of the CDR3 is TGTGCCAGCAGCTTACCACAGGGTAACGGCTACACCTTC. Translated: CASSLPQGNGYTF.

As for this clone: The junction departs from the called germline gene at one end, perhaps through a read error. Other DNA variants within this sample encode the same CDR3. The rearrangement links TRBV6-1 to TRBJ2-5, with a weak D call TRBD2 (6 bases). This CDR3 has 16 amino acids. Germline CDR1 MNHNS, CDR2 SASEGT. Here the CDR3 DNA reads TGTGCCAGTAGTGTAGGGCCGGGACTCCTTCAAGAGACCCAGTACTTC. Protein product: CASSVGPGLLQETQYF.

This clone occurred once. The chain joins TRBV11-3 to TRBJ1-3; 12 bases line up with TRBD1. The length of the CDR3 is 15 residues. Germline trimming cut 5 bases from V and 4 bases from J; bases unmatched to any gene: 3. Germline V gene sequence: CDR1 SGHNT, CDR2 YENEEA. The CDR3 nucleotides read TGTGCCAGCAGCCCGGGACAGGGGGCAGGAAACACCATATATTTT. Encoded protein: CASSPGQGAGNTIYF.

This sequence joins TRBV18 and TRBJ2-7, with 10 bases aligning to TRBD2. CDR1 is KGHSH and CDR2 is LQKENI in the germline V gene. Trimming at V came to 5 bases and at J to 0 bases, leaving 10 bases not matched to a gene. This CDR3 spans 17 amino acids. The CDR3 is CASSGLPGLASSYEQYF. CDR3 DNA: TGTGCCAGCTCAGGCCTGCCGGGACTAGCGTCCTCCTACGAGCAGTACTTC.

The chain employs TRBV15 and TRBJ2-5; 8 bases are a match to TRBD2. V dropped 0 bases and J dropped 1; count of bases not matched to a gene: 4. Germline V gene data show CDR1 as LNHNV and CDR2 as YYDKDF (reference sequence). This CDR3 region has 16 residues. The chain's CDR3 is CATSRDLAGGQETQYF. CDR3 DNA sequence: TGTGCCACCAGCAGAGATCTTGCGGGGGGCCAAGAGACCCAGTACTTC.

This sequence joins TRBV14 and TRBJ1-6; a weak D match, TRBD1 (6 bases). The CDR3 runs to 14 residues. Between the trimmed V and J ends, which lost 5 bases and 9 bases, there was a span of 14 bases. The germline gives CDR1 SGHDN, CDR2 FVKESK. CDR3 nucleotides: TGTGCCAGCAGCATGGGGACAATCCCTTCACCCCTCCACTTT. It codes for CASSMGTIPSPLHF. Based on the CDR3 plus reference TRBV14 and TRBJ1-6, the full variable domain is EAGVTQFPSHSVIEKGQTVTLRCDPISGHDNLYWYRRVMGKEIKFLLHFVKESKQDESGMPNNRFLAERTGGTYSTLKVQPAELEDSGVYFCASSMGTIPSPLHFGNGTRLTVT.